This T cell receptor beta chain was sequenced in a study of cytomegalovirus exposure and HLA in healthy donors. Overall study context: Ancestry clustering placed 81% of several hundred genotyped donors in the Caucasian-associated cluster.

It was with 60 Vbeta and 13 Jbeta primers that the PCR ran. TCRdb's table, derived via immunoSEQ multiplex PCR, lists solely in-frame clones and lacks some. The sample lists 110,000 to 150,000 clones; approximately 82% were seen once. All donors participated as healthy donors of bone marrow. Comment on this clone: What it binds is not known.

Study-level results: Association of some 18,000 TCR beta sequences with HLA alleles was found at 0.05 false discovery rate in a later analysis. 87-base-pair reads could not separate some V segments, including TRBV6-2 and TRBV6-3.

Deletions cut 4 bases from V and 8 bases from J, with 16 bases between. The CDR3 loop spans 14 amino acids. Per the germline V gene, CDR1 is LGHNA and CDR2 is YSLEER. The clonotype was recovered from a woman aged 55 to 70 in good health and CMV-seropositive. The sequencing sample was made of PBMCs. The chain is built from TRBV4-3 and TRBJ2-3, with D tentatively TRBD2 (6 bases). CDR3 residues: CASSLAATRGTQYF. In DNA, the CDR3 is TGCGCCAGCAGCCTAGCGGCAACAAGAGGTACGCAGTATTTT.